A selection of T cell receptor beta chains follows, all from one sample in a study of technical replicates of blood from a handful of donors. The repertoire was sequenced with immunoSEQ multiplex PCR; TCRdb's copy has only in-frame clones and lacks some. Altogether approximately 73,000 clones are present, 92% being singletons, with the ten largest covering 0.3% to 0.45%. Sequencing used T cells isolated from PBMCs. The origin of the receptors is a human donor in good health. CDR3s include the opening cysteine and the closing phenylalanine or tryptophan. D genes are given only for firm matches. Clone size is stated in some rows and not others, as once, few, many or a class when expanded.

size	J	D	V	CDR3	DNA
.	TRBJ2-1	TRBD1	TRBV6-6	CASSYLGQGLNNEQFF	TGTGCCAGCAGTTACTTGGGACAGGGGCTCAACAATGAGCAGTTCTTC
.	TRBJ2-7	.	TRBV7-2	CASSLAGHLTGVGFEQYF	TGTGCCAGCAGCTTAGCCGGACACCTAACGGGAGTCGGTTTCGAGCAGTACTTC
.	TRBJ2-1	TRBD1	TRBV4-2	CASSHLPWETGQARTYNEQFF	TGTGCCAGCAGCCACCTTCCCTGGGAGACCGGACAGGCCAGGACCTACAATGAGCAGTTCTTC
.	TRBJ2-1	.	TRBV5-1	CASRRDQQSYNEQFF	TGCGCCAGCAGGCGGGACCAGCAGTCGTACAATGAGCAGTTCTTC
.	TRBJ1-1	.	TRBV11-3	CASSGITGSQGAFF	TGTGCCAGCAGCGGAATTACAGGTTCTCAGGGAGCTTTCTTT
.	TRBJ2-2	TRBD2	TRBV9	CASSAKLAGERTGELFF	TGTGCCAGCAGCGCCAAACTAGCGGGAGAGCGGACCGGGGAGCTGTTTTTT
.	TRBJ2-7	.	TRBV6-5	CASTKTGSSYEQYF	TGTGCCAGCACTAAGACTGGGTCTTCCTACGAGCAGTACTTC
.	TRBJ2-3	.	TRBV7-2	CASSLDWGRYTDTQYF	TGTGCCAGCAGCTTAGATTGGGGGCGGTACACAGATACGCAGTATTTT
.	TRBJ2-5	.	TRBV18	CASSPATDQETQYF	TGTGCCAGCTCACCAGCCACAGACCAAGAGACCCAGTACTTC
.	TRBJ1-4	TRBD1	TRBV7-9	CASGTGKATNEKLFF	TGTGCCAGCGGGACAGGGAAGGCAACTAATGAAAAACTGTTTTTT
once	TRBJ1-1	TRBD1	TRBV28	CASSEGTGLNTEAFF	TGTGCCAGCAGTGAGGGGACAGGGCTGAACACTGAAGCTTTCTTT
.	TRBJ2-2	.	TRBV6-1	CASSVGGGTGELFF	TGTGCCAGCAGTGTAGGTGGCGGAACCGGGGAGCTGTTTTTT
.	TRBJ2-5	.	TRBV7-9	CASSSPGAPQGTQYF	TGTGCCAGCAGCTCCCCTGGTGCCCCGCAGGGGACCCAGTACTTC
.	TRBJ2-7	.	TRBV6-1	CASSEYPDRSYEQYF	TGTGCCAGCAGTGAATACCCAGACAGGTCCTACGAGCAGTACTTC
once	TRBJ2-1	TRBD1	TRBV9	CASSAGTGGNYNEQFF	TGTGCCAGCAGCGCCGGGACAGGGGGCAACTACAATGAGCAGTTCTTC
.	TRBJ2-1	TRBD2	TRBV4-3	CASSHGRASNEQFF	TGCGCCAGCAGCCACGGGAGGGCCTCGAATGAGCAGTTCTTC
few	TRBJ1-1	.	TRBV30	CARQAGNTEAFF	TGTGCTCGACAGGCGGGTAACACTGAAGCTTTCTTT
.	TRBJ2-3	TRBD2	TRBV6-1	CASSDSVPGLAATDTQYF	TGTGCCAGCAGTGATAGTGTACCGGGACTAGCGGCCACAGATACGCAGTATTTT
.	TRBJ1-5	.	TRBV6-6	CASSMTAANQPQHF	TGTGCCAGCAGTATGACAGCCGCTAATCAGCCCCAGCATTTT
.	TRBJ2-1	.	TRBV6-5	CASSRETSYNEQFF	TGTGCCAGCAGTCGGGAGACTTCCTACAATGAGCAGTTCTTC
.	TRBJ2-5	.	TRBV2	CASSTIPWETQYF	TGTGCCAGCAGTACTATTCCTTGGGAGACCCAGTACTTC
.	TRBJ1-2	.	TRBV19	CASSTQRQIGGYTF	TGTGCCAGTAGTACCCAGCGACAGATTGGTGGCTACACCTTC
.	TRBJ1-1	.	TRBV27	CASSLSWAEGVYTEAFF	TGTGCCAGCAGTTTATCTTGGGCAGAGGGGGTTTACACTGAAGCTTTCTTT
.	TRBJ2-7	.	TRBV6-5	CASSSYYEQYF	TGTGCCAGCAGTTCGTACTACGAGCAGTACTTC
.	TRBJ2-1	TRBD2	TRBV11-3	CASSFTSSGRGNEQFF	TGTGCCAGCAGTTTTACCTCTAGCGGGAGGGGGAATGAGCAGTTCTTC
.	TRBJ1-2	.	TRBV9	CASSPGEGPIYGYTF	TGTGCCAGCAGCCCCGGGGAGGGACCTATCTATGGCTACACCTTC
.	TRBJ1-2	.	TRBV6-1	CASSDREGYTF	TGTGCCAGCAGTGACCGGGAGGGCTACACCTTC
.	TRBJ1-4	.	TRBV19	CATSRGNNEKLFF	TGTGCCACTTCCAGGGGCAATAATGAAAAACTGTTTTTT
once	TRBJ1-1	.	TRBV28	CASSYTGLPNTEAFF	TGTGCCAGCAGTTATACAGGGCTGCCGAACACTGAAGCTTTCTTT
.	TRBJ2-3	TRBD2	TRBV27	CASPRREYTDTQYF	TGTGCCAGTCCGCGGCGGGAGTACACAGATACGCAGTATTTT
.	TRBJ2-5	TRBD1	TRBV4-1	CASSQGDRGRQETQYF	TGCGCCAGCAGCCAAGGGGACAGGGGGCGACAAGAGACCCAGTACTTC
.	TRBJ1-1	.	TRBV29-1	CSAKNTEAFF	TGCAGCGCTAAAAACACTGAAGCTTTCTTT
.	TRBJ2-1	.	TRBV10-3	CAISLYREYNEQFF	TGTGCCATCAGTTTATACCGGGAATACAATGAGCAGTTCTTC
.	TRBJ2-4	.	TRBV27	CASSSFDRLSKNIQYF	TGTGCCAGCAGTTCCTTCGACAGATTATCTAAAAACATTCAGTACTTC
.	TRBJ2-7	TRBD2	TRBV5-4	CASSLDLAGAYEQYF	TGTGCCAGCAGCTTGGATCTAGCGGGAGCCTACGAGCAGTACTTC